This T cell receptor beta chain was found in a study of a mutant IDH1 vaccine in newly diagnosed glioma. The sample's time point: week 47, end of study. Doses of 300 ug of mutant IDH1 20-mer peptide were given with topical imiquimod. V shed 6 bases and J 3 bases; nucleotides not matched to a gene: 2. The CDR3 sequence is 11 residues long. The germline CDR1 and CDR2 sequences are GTSNPN and SVGIG (reference sequence). Some clones are missing from TCRdb's copy, which holds only in-frame ones; the method was immunoSEQ multiplex PCR. Of about 24,000 clones detected, 82% appear once; the ten largest clones hold 3.5% to 4%. As for this clone: The antigen is undetermined.

The chain is built from TRBV30 and TRBJ2-7, with 7 bases identical to TRBD1. Sequencing used PBMCs, obtained from a glioma patient whose treatment included an IDH1 peptide vaccine. This receptor was obtained from a man aged 35 to 55 with glioma. Some clones in this sample may be carry-over from other donors' samples. The CDR3 DNA is TGTGCCTGTCACAGGGGCTACGAGCAGTACTTC. Protein sequence: CACHRGYEQYF.